These 14 T cell receptor beta chains were sequenced from one sample in a study of shared clonotypes between healthy human individuals. Profiling relied on immunoSEQ multiplex PCR, and the TCRdb table lists in-frame clones only, not all of them. The sample has about 380,000 clones, just over 95% seen once. Source material: memory CD8+ T cells sorted from blood. Subset noted: CD45RO+ cells pooled with CCR7-negative TemRA cells. These receptors were obtained from a man aged 25-40 years in good health.

V is TRBV18 and J is TRBJ2-2; 10 bases map to TRBD2. Per germline, CDR1 KGHSH and CDR2 LQKENI. With V trimmed by 4 bases and J by 2 bases, 13 bases remained unmatched. The CDR3 contains 19 residues. CDR3 sequence (DNA): TGTGCCAGCTCACTAAAACTTAGCGGGAGGCATATCAACACCGGGGAGCTGTTTTTT. Translating it yields CASSLKLSGRHINTGELFF.

The chain combines TRBV6-1 with TRBJ1-3; D remains ambiguous. Looked up from germline, CDR1 is MNHNS and CDR2 is SASEGT. The V gene lost 4 bases and the J gene lost 0 bases, with 16 bases spanning the gap. CDR3 length equals 17 residues. This CDR3 is CASSVTYNSDSGNTIYF. CDR3 DNA: TGTGCCAGCAGTGTCACTTATAACAGTGACTCTGGAAACACCATATATTTT.

The J gene is TRBJ2-2, the V gene TRBV19; perhaps D is TRBD1 or TRBD2 (6 bases each). Germline V lookup: CDR1 LNHDA, CDR2 SQIVND (reference sequence). Trimming left V 7 bases short and J 4 bases short, with 13 bases between. The CDR3 runs to 14 residues. CDR3: CASKDEGGTGELFF. CDR3 sequence (DNA): TGTGCCAGTAAGGACGAGGGGGGCACCGGGGAGCTGTTTTTT.

This clone was seen a single time. CDR3 coding DNA: TGTGCCAGCAGCCAAGAACGTACTAGCGGGAGTCTCAATGAGCAGTTCTTC. Protein product: CASSQERTSGSLNEQFF. V gene TRBV4-2 combines with J gene TRBJ2-1; 11 bases fit TRBD2. The CDR3 runs to 17 residues. V dropped 0 bases and J dropped 6; count of bases not matched to a gene: 7. CDR1 and CDR2 from the germline V gene are LGHNA and YNFKEQ.

The chain is built from TRBV7-3 and TRBJ2-1; 8 nucleotides line up with TRBD2. The V and J ends lost 5 bases and 6 bases, in that order; junction bases with no gene match: 6. Looked up from germline, CDR1 is SGHTA and CDR2 is FQGTGA. This CDR3 is built from 14 residues. The CDR3: CASSQTGTSNEQFF. CDR3 nucleotide sequence: TGTGCCAGCAGCCAAACCGGGACTAGCAATGAGCAGTTCTTC.

The chain couples TRBV7-8 to TRBJ1-1; D call uncertain. The CDR3 extends over 14 amino acids. Germline V gene sequence: CDR1 SGHVS, CDR2 FQNEAQ. The V and J ends lost 1 base and 0 bases respectively, with 6 bases between them. Here the CDR3 reads CASSLVGMNTEAFF. CDR3 in DNA: TGTGCCAGCAGCTTAGTCGGTATGAACACTGAAGCTTTCTTT.

The chain has TRBV6-6 and TRBJ2-1, with 9 bases lining up with TRBD1. Germline V gene data show CDR1 as MNHNY and CDR2 as SVGAGI (reference sequence). The CDR3 spans 15 residues. The V gene end was trimmed by 3 bases and the J gene end by 3 bases; junction bases not matched to a gene: 3. CDR3 sequence (DNA): TGTGCCAGCAGTTATGGGACAGGGCTCTACAATGAGCAGTTCTTC. Its protein is CASSYGTGLYNEQFF.

Comments on this clone: Other DNA sequences in the same sample also yield this CDR3. The chain has TRBV11-2 and TRBJ2-3, with a possible D match to TRBD2 (5 bases). The CDR3 is 13 amino acids. Trimming took 3 bases from V and 1 from J, leaving 5 bases between them. The V gene's germline CDR1 is SGHAT and CDR2 FQNNGV. The CDR3 region has the DNA TGTGCCAGCAGCTTCGGGGGCACAGATACGCAGTATTTT. Translated: CASSFGGTDTQYF.

The V and J genes are TRBV19 and TRBJ1-4, with unresolved D. This CDR3 comprises 16 residues. V was pared by 4 bases and J by 7 bases, with 19 bases between. From germline, CDR1 is LNHDA and CDR2 SQIVND (reference sequence). The CDR3 loop is CASSKRGAGSVEKLFF. The CDR3 region has the DNA TGTGCCAGTAGTAAACGGGGAGCAGGTTCGGTTGAAAAACTGTTTTTT. The full variable domain, completed using reference TRBV19 and TRBJ1-4, is DGGITQSPKYLFRKEGQNVTLSCEQNLNHDAMYWYRQDPGQGLRLIYYSQIVNDFQKGDIAEGYSVSREKKESFPLTVTSAQKNPTAFYLCASSKRGAGSVEKLFFGSGTQLSVL.

The chain employs TRBV6-1 and TRBJ2-7; unclear D gene. Germline assignment: CDR1 MNHNS and CDR2 SASEGT. V was pared by 6 bases and J by 2 bases, with 11 bases between. The CDR3 contains 13 residues. CDR3 sequence reads: CASSALDTYEQYF. The DNA for the CDR3 is TGTGCCAGCAGCGCGCTCGACACCTACGAGCAGTACTTC.

The V and J genes are TRBV19 and TRBJ2-3; 12 bases match TRBD2. The CDR3 consists of 14 residues. The germline gives CDR1 LNHDA, CDR2 SQIVND (reference sequence). V was clipped by 7 bases and J by 8 bases; unmatched bases: 7. The CDR3 DNA reads as TGTGCCAGTATCAGGACTAGCGGGATCGGTACGCAGTATTTT. Amino acid sequence: CASIRTSGIGTQYF. The full variable domain, with the rest looked up from reference TRBV19 and TRBJ2-3, is DGGITQSPKYLFRKEGQNVTLSCEQNLNHDAMYWYRQDPGQGLRLIYYSQIVNDFQKGDIAEGYSVSREKKESFPLTVTSAQKNPTAFYLCASIRTSGIGTQYFGPGTRLTVL.

The chain is built from TRBV28 and TRBJ1-1, with D hard to call. In germline, CDR1 is MDHEN, CDR2 SYDVKM. V dropped 1 base and J dropped 10 bases, with 10 bases sitting between them. This CDR3 region has 12 residues. CDR3 loop: CASSLFRGGAFF. The CDR3 coding sequence is TGTGCCAGCAGTTTATTTCGGGGAGGAGCTTTCTTT.

The rearrangement uses TRBV6-5 and TRBJ2-1, with D tentatively TRBD1 (5 bases). The CDR3 has 14 amino acids. V dropped 7 bases and J dropped 0 bases, with 10 bases sitting between them. CDR1 MNHEY and CDR2 SVGAGI come from the germline V gene. The chain's CDR3 is CASTGANSYNEQFF. DNA of the CDR3: TGTGCCAGCACTGGGGCAAACTCCTACAATGAGCAGTTCTTC.

The V and J genes are TRBV28 and TRBJ2-7; 11 nucleotides line up with TRBD2. The V gene end was trimmed by 1 base and the J gene end by 0 bases; junction bases not matched to a gene: 2. Germline assignment: CDR1 MDHEN and CDR2 SYDVKM. The CDR3 sequence is 16 residues long. The CDR3 sequence: CASSLFGTSGSYEQYF. The CDR3 DNA reads TGTGCCAGCAGTTTATTTGGGACTAGCGGCTCCTACGAGCAGTACTTC.